This TCR beta chain was profiled in a study of CXCR4 blockade with PD-1 therapy in pancreatic cancer. From germline, CDR1 is LNHNV and CDR2 YYDKDF (reference sequence). This CDR3 has 14 amino acids. As regards this clone: What it recognizes is unknown. One junction end does not reproduce the germline sequence, and a read error may be involved.

Assay used: immunoSEQ multiplex PCR; TCRdb lists only in-frame clones, some missing. This table has around 15,000 clones, about 72% appearing once. These archived tumors were resected from patients never given neoadjuvant therapy beforehand. Study-wide results and limits: More frequent amino acid clones had more nucleotide rearrangements, suggesting convergent selection.

The sample consisted of tumor tissue. The J gene is TRBJ1-1, the V gene TRBV15; D uncertain. The receptor comes from a human donor with pancreatic ductal adenocarcinoma. The CDR3 sequence: CATSRVEAYTETFF. In DNA, the CDR3 is TGTGCCACCAGCAGAGTAGAGGCGTATACTGAAACTTTCTTT.